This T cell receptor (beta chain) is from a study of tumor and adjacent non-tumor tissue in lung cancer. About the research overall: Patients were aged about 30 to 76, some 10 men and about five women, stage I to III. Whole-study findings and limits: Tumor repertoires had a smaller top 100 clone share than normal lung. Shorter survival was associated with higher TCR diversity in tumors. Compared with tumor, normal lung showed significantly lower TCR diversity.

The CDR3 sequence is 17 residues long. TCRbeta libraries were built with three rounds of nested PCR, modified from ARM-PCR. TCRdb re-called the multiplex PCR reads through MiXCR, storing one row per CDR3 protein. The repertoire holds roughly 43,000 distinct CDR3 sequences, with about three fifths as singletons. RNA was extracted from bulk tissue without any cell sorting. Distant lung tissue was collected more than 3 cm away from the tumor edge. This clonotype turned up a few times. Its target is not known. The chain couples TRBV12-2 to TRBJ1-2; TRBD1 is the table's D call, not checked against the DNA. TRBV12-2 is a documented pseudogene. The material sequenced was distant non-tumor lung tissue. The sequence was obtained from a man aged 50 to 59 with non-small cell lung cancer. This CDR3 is CVSRLVRRGQANYGYTF. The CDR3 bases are TGTGTAAGTCGCCTAGTTCGCAGGGGCCAAGCTAACTATGGCTACACCTTC.